This TCR beta chain comes out of a study of neurological immune-mediated disorders. Study outcomes and limitations: The multiple sclerosis repertoire cluster showed no association with any clinical or MRI feature. The authors stated that larger cohorts are needed.

Of note for this clonotype: Its antigen remains unidentified. Because it lacks the conserved phenylalanine or tryptophan at the end, this CDR3 is likely a read error.

The CDR3 has 18 amino acids. Looked up from germline, CDR1 is MNHNY and CDR2 is SVGAGI (reference sequence). V lost 2 bases and J lost 0; bases outside the gene matches: 2. Sequencing runs each yielded over 180 million TCR-beta sequences from 15-18 subjects. TCRdb reprocessed the 5' RACE reads with MiXCR, giving one entry per CDR3 protein. The repertoire holds 50,000 to 65,000 distinct CDR3 sequences, with around 4.8% as singletons. The V and J genes are TRBV6-6 and TRBJ2-2; 14 nucleotides agree with TRBD2. Sequenced material: PBMCs. The receptor was derived from a woman aged 45-59 years with multiple sclerosis. CDR3 amino acids: CASSYPGLAGANTGELFV. The CDR3 coding sequence is TGTGCCAGCAGTTACCCGGGACTAGCGGGGGCGAACACCGGGGAGCTGTTTGTT.